A single T cell receptor (beta chain) is shown here with its context. The ends were cut back, 1 base at V and 1 base at J, with 10 bases in the middle. CDR1 and CDR2 (germline): LGHDT, YNNKEL (reference sequence). The CDR3 loop spans 15 amino acids. The use of a sample-barcoded 5' primer and a J-beta primer mix characterized a second PCR of about 7 to 12 cycles. TCRdb reprocessed the 5' RACE reads via MiXCR and lists one record per CDR3 protein. Of roughly 2 million distinct CDR3 sequences listed, around half are singletons. The data belong to a study of blood T cells in healthy people across ages. The sample comprised blood. The rearrangement joins TRBV3-1 to TRBJ1-1; a weak D match, TRBD1 (5 bases). The TCR originated in a woman in her 40s in good health. CDR3 region: CASSQAGQGNTEAFF. The CDR3 DNA follows: TGTGCCAGCAGCCAAGCGGGGCAGGGGAACACTGAAGCTTTCTTT.